The 30 T cell receptor beta chains listed next were all sequenced from one sample in a study of T-cell memory formation after mild COVID-19. Each CDR3 protein gets one entry after TCRdb re-called the 5' RACE reads with MiXCR. The sample has around 200,000 distinct CDR3 sequences; about 10% are singletons. Specimen: PBMCs or a T cell subset sorted from them (not recorded which). The source of these receptors is a man younger than 35 who had mild COVID-19 (a few samples of this study predate the infection). Cell type and time point are not known.

This clonotype was counted between two and nine times. The chain uses TRBV6-4 and TRBJ2-7; no reliable D call. The CDR3 spans 16 residues. The V gene's germline CDR1 is MRHNA and CDR2 SNTAGT. Trimming shortened V by 2 bases and J by 2 bases, and 16 bases separated the two germline ends. This chain's CDR3 is CASSDLGHSLTYEQYF. The CDR3 nucleotides are TGTGCCAGCAGTGACCTAGGTCACTCCCTTACCTACGAGCAGTACTTC.

This chain connects TRBV24-1 to TRBJ2-1, with D uncertain. V lost 4 bases and J 0 bases, leaving 6 bases between the germline ends. Looked up from germline, CDR1 is KGHDR and CDR2 is SFDVKD. CDR3 length: 14 residues. As DNA, the CDR3 is TGTGCCACCAGTGAGCCCTTCTCCTACAATGAGCAGTTCTTC. As protein: CATSEPFSYNEQFF.

This clonotype has ten or more counts. V usage is TRBV20-1 and J usage is TRBJ2-5, with 8 nucleotides matching TRBD1. This CDR3 has 14 residues. The germline V gene has CDR1 DFQATT and CDR2 SNEGSKA (reference sequence). V gave up 6 bases and J gave up 3 bases; unmatched junction bases: 9. The CDR3 DNA reads as TGCAGTGCCCTGCGGCTGGACAGGGAAGAGACCCAGTACTTC. Its translation: CSALRLDREETQYF.

In its sample, this clonotype was seen a few times. The chain carries TRBV7-2 and TRBJ1-1, with 8 nucleotides matching TRBD1. This CDR3 is built from 14 residues. CDR1 is SGHTA, CDR2 FQGNSA, per germline. The ends lost 5 bases at V and 6 bases at J; junction bases unmatched: 8. DNA of the CDR3: TGTGCCAGCAGCGCCGGACAGGGCAGGGCTGAAGCTTTCTTT. It translates to CASSAGQGRAEAFF.

In this sample, this clonotype turned up many times. The chain recombines TRBV5-1 with TRBJ1-4, with no clear D. V gave up 0 bases and J gave up 3 bases, with 6 bases separating them. Per germline, CDR1 SGHRS and CDR2 YFSETQ. CDR3 length equals 14 residues. CDR3: CASSLGIANEKLFF. The CDR3, as DNA: TGCGCCAGCAGCTTGGGTATCGCTAATGAAAAACTGTTTTTT.

This clonotype was counted between two and nine times. The rearrangement joins TRBV20-1 to TRBJ2-7; 9 positions agree with TRBD1. The germline gives CDR1 DFQATT, CDR2 SNEGSKA (reference sequence). The CDR3 runs 14 residues. V was pared by 6 bases and J by 3 bases, with 9 bases of the junction left unmatched. This CDR3 is CSARNPGQGYEQYV. The CDR3 coding sequence is TGCAGTGCCAGGAACCCGGGACAGGGCTACGAGCAGTACGTC.

This sequence joins TRBV20-1 and TRBJ2-4; the D is unclear. V was pared by 7 bases and J by 0 bases, with 10 bases between. Germline V gene lookup returns CDR1 DFQATT and CDR2 SNEGSKA (reference sequence). The CDR3 spans 13 residues. CDR3 sequence reads: CSVHKLAKNIQYF. CDR3 coding DNA: TGCAGTGTTCACAAATTAGCCAAAAACATTCAGTACTTC.

The rearrangement uses TRBV30 and TRBJ2-7; D assignment may be TRBD1 or TRBD2 (6 bases each). The CDR3 is made up of 17 amino acids. Germline values: CDR1 GTSNPN, CDR2 SVGIG (reference sequence). Trimming stripped 1 base from V and 4 bases from J, with 23 bases between. CDR3 residues: CAWSAIGIGGAAYEQYF. The CDR3 DNA sequence: TGTGCCTGGAGTGCCATTGGTATCGGGGGCGCCGCGTACGAGCAGTACTTC.

The chain's CDR3 is CASSPRGVGSYEQYV. CDR3 coding DNA: TGTGCCAGCAGCCCCCGGGGGGTTGGGTCCTACGAGCAGTACGTC. V usage is TRBV7-6 and J usage is TRBJ2-7; 7 nucleotides agree with TRBD2. Germline trimming cut 5 bases from V and 1 base from J; bases unmatched to any gene: 8. The length of the CDR3 is 15 residues. In germline, CDR1 is SGHVS, CDR2 FNYEAQ.

V and J are TRBV7-2 and TRBJ2-1; TRBD2 aligns across 8 bases. J was trimmed by 4 bases and V by 7 bases; bases with no gene match: 6. Germline CDR1 and CDR2: SGHTA and FQGNSA. This CDR3 is built from 14 residues. The CDR3 DNA sequence: TGTGCCAGCAAACCGGGGGGGCCTTACAATGAGCAGTTCTTC. This sequence encodes CASKPGGPYNEQFF.

This clonotype was counted between two and nine times. CDR3 DNA: TGTGCCAGCAGTTTATCTAAGAACACCGGGGAGCTGTTTTTT. Its protein product is CASSLSKNTGELFF. The chain couples TRBV27 to TRBJ2-2, with D unresolved. This CDR3 is 14 amino acids long. Germline values: CDR1 MNHEY, CDR2 SMNVEV (reference sequence). With 0 bases removed from V and 1 base from J, the gap between germline ends came to 3 bases.

The table lists this clonotype with a few counts. The chain combines TRBV5-1 with TRBJ2-5; TRBD1 is a possible D gene (6 bases). The CDR3 sequence is 15 residues long. The germline V gene encodes CDR1 SGHRS and CDR2 YFSETQ. V was trimmed by 7 bases and J by 2 bases, leaving 18 bases between them. The CDR3 sequence: CASVPATGSQETQYF. Here the CDR3 DNA reads TGCGCCAGCGTCCCCGCCACAGGGAGTCAAGAGACCCAGTACTTC.

The V call is TRBV27, the J call TRBJ1-4, with D uncertain. The germline gives CDR1 MNHEY, CDR2 SMNVEV (reference sequence). The V and J ends lost 3 bases and 7 bases respectively, with 15 bases between them. The CDR3 loop spans 15 amino acids. The CDR3 region has the DNA TGTGCCAGCAGTTTGGTCCGGACTTACGGTGAAAAACTGTTTTTT. Translated, it gives CASSLVRTYGEKLFF.

This clonotype was counted a few times. The chain is built from TRBV7-8 and TRBJ2-1, with 8 bases fitting TRBD2. The V and J ends lost 2 bases and 8 bases, in that order; junction bases with no gene match: 5. The CDR3 length is 14 residues. Per germline, CDR1 SGHVS and CDR2 FQNEAQ. The CDR3 nucleotides are TGTGCCAGCAGCTTACGGGGGGGCATCTATGAGCAGTTCTTC. Translated: CASSLRGGIYEQFF.

There are many counts of this clonotype. V gene TRBV7-9 combines with J gene TRBJ2-7; D is perhaps TRBD2 (6 bases). Trimming took 1 base from V and 2 from J, leaving 12 bases between them. Germline assignment: CDR1 SEHNR and CDR2 FQNEAQ (reference sequence). CDR3 length: 15 amino acids. The CDR3 DNA is TGTGCCAGCAGCTTAGGGGCTAGCGTCACCTACGAGCAGTACTTC. It translates to CASSLGASVTYEQYF.

This clonotype was detected only a few times. This chain connects TRBV24-1 to TRBJ2-3, with TRBD2 identical over 14 bases. The germline V gene has CDR1 KGHDR and CDR2 SFDVKD. The V gene end was trimmed by 1 base and the J gene end by 2 bases; junction bases not matched to a gene: 7. This CDR3 region has 19 residues. The CDR3 DNA reads as TGTGCCACCAGTGATTTTGGGACTAGCGGGGGATCAAACACAGATACGCAGTATTTT. Its translation is CATSDFGTSGGSNTDTQYF.

The gene calls are TRBV7-2 and TRBJ2-5; D tentatively reads TRBD1 or TRBD2 (7 bases each). This CDR3 contains 13 residues. V lost 6 bases, J lost 7 bases, and 15 bases lay in between. Germline CDR1 and CDR2: SGHTA and FQGNSA. The CDR3 DNA is TGTGCCAGCAGTGTCGACAGGGAGGGGACCCAGTACTTC. Its protein product is CASSVDREGTQYF. Using reference TRBV7-2 and TRBJ2-5 for the parts outside the CDR3, the full variable domain is GAGVSQSPSNKVTEKGKDVELRCDPISGHTALYWYRQSLGQGLEFLIYFQGNSAPDKSGLPSDRFSAERTGGSVSTLTIQRTQQEDSAVYLCASSVDREGTQYFGPGTRLLVL.

The CDR3 DNA follows: TGCGCCAGCAGCAGACAGGGGGCGGCTGGGGCCAACGTCCTGACTTTC. Translation gives CASSRQGAAGANVLTF. V is TRBV4-1 and J is TRBJ2-6, with 10 bases lining up with TRBD1. V was pared by 5 bases and J by 2 bases, with 3 bases of the junction left unmatched. Per the germline V gene, CDR1 is MGHRA and CDR2 is YSYEKL. CDR3 length equals 16 residues.

CDR3 region: CASSQSPRVEAGELFF. DNA of the CDR3: TGCGCCAGCAGCCAATCCCCCCGGGTGGAGGCCGGGGAGCTGTTTTTT. The gene calls are TRBV4-1 and TRBJ2-2; tentative D call: TRBD2 (5 bases). CDR3 length: 16 amino acids. The germline V gene encodes CDR1 MGHRA and CDR2 YSYEKL. V lost 2 bases, J lost 6 bases, and 16 bases lay in between.

This clonotype was observed a few times. The rearrangement joins TRBV7-2 to TRBJ2-5; the match to TRBD1 covers 9 bases. CDR3 length equals 13 residues. Trimming at V came to 8 bases and at J to 6 bases, leaving 7 bases not matched to a gene. From germline, CDR1 is SGHTA and CDR2 FQGNSA. Here the CDR3 DNA reads TGTGCCAGCCGGGACAGGGCACCTAAGACCCAGTACTTC. The encoded protein is CASRDRAPKTQYF.

This clonotype was counted a few times. J is TRBJ2-2 and V is TRBV7-2; 9 bases are a match to TRBD2. The CDR3 has 17 residues. Germline CDR1 reads SGHTA; CDR2 reads FQGNSA. Trimming at V came to 6 bases and at J to 4 bases, leaving 12 bases not matched to a gene. The CDR3 protein is CASSRPATSGSTGELFF. Here the CDR3 DNA reads TGTGCCAGCAGTCGCCCCGCGACTAGCGGTTCCACCGGGGAGCTGTTTTTT.

The chain has TRBV9 and TRBJ2-7, with 8 bases aligning to TRBD1. V shed 0 bases, J shed 0 bases, and the junction held 2 bases outside the gene matches. The CDR3 is 15 amino acids. Germline V gene data show CDR1 as SGDLS and CDR2 as YYNGEE. CDR3 amino acids: CASSVGDRHSYEQYV. The CDR3 region has the DNA TGTGCCAGCAGCGTAGGGGACAGGCACTCCTACGAGCAGTACGTC.

The table lists this clonotype with a few counts. This rearrangement joins TRBV7-2 to TRBJ2-3, with 8 bases aligning to TRBD1. The CDR3 totals 15 residues. Unmatched junction bases numbered 8, after V lost 5 bases and J lost 4 bases. Germline values: CDR1 SGHTA, CDR2 FQGNSA. The CDR3 DNA reads TGTGCCAGCAGCACGATGGGACAGGAAGCAGATACGCAGTATTTT. This gives the protein CASSTMGQEADTQYF.

Only a few counts were recorded for this clonotype. The J gene is TRBJ1-1, the V gene TRBV12-3 or TRBV12-4; D is uncertain. This CDR3 has 14 amino acids. V was cut by 2 bases and J by 3 bases, with 10 bases left in between. CDR3 nucleotide sequence: TGTGCCAGCAGTTTAAGTTTCGGGCACACTGAAGCTTTCTTT. Amino acid sequence: CASSLSFGHTEAFF.

V is TRBV18 and J is TRBJ2-1; D is unresolved. Trimming removed 6 bases at V and 2 bases at J, with 14 bases between. Germline values: CDR1 KGHSH, CDR2 LQKENI. The CDR3 extends over 15 amino acids. For the CDR3, the DNA is TGTGCCAGCTCCCCTAGGTCGGAGCCCTACAATGAGCAGTTCTTC. Translating it yields CASSPRSEPYNEQFF.

This clonotype came up a few times. This chain uses TRBV5-1 with TRBJ2-5; 14 bases match TRBD2. The CDR3 consists of 16 residues. CDR1 and CDR2 (germline): SGHRS, YFSETQ. The V and J ends lost 2 bases and 4 bases, in that order; junction bases with no gene match: 4. CDR3 sequence reads: CASSLTTSGGGETQYF. CDR3 DNA sequence: TGCGCCAGCAGCTTAACGACTAGCGGGGGGGGAGAGACCCAGTACTTC.

The table lists this clonotype with many counts. CDR3 protein: CASSRKGGETQYF. CDR3 in DNA: TGTGCCAGCAGCCGAAAAGGGGGGGAGACCCAGTACTTC. V and J are TRBV7-2 and TRBJ2-5; D might be TRBD1 or TRBD2, each matching 6 bases. Germline V gene data show CDR1 as SGHTA and CDR2 as FQGNSA. Trimming removed 5 bases at V and 5 bases at J, with 12 bases between. This CDR3 comprises 13 residues.

This clonotype has only a few counts. The rearrangement joins TRBV6-1 to TRBJ1-5, with D hard to call. CDR3 length: 13 amino acids. CDR1 MNHNS and CDR2 SASEGT come from the germline V gene. V lost 1 base, J lost 4 bases, and 5 bases lay in between. The CDR3 protein is CASSEGKNQPQHF. In DNA, the CDR3 is TGTGCCAGCAGTGAAGGGAAGAATCAGCCCCAGCATTTT.

This clonotype came up a few times. This chain connects TRBV5-5 to TRBJ2-7, with 7 positions matching TRBD1. The V gene end was trimmed by 4 bases and the J gene end by 3 bases; junction bases not matched to a gene: 7. The CDR3 spans 14 residues. Germline V lookup: CDR1 SGHKS, CDR2 YYEKEE (reference sequence). The CDR3 loop reads CASSTGQLFYEQYF. CDR3 DNA: TGTGCCAGCAGCACGGGACAGCTTTTCTACGAGCAGTACTTC.

The chain couples TRBV3-1 to TRBJ1-6, with D possibly being TRBD1 (5 bases). The length of the CDR3 is 15 residues. Germline loops: CDR1 LGHDT, CDR2 YNNKEL (reference sequence). V lost 0 bases to trimming and J lost 7 bases, with 10 bases between them. CDR3 protein: CASSQDRGVNSPLHF. The CDR3 DNA reads as TGTGCCAGCAGCCAAGATAGAGGGGTCAATTCACCCCTCCACTTT.